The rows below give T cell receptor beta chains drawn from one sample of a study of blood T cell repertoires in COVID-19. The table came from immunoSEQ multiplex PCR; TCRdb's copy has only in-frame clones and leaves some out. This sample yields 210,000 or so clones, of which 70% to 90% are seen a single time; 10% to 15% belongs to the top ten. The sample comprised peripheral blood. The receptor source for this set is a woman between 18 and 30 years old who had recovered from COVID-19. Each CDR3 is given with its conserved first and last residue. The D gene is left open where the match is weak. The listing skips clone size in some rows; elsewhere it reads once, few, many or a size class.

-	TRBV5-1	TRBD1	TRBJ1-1	CASSLIGGANTEAFF	TGCGCCAGCAGCTTGATAGGGGGCGCGAACACTGAAGCTTTCTTT
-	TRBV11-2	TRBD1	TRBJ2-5	CASSYTTGEQETQYF	TGTGCCAGCAGCTATACCACAGGGGAACAAGAGACCCAGTACTTC
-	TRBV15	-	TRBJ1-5	CATSIVGEPQHF	TGTGCCACCAGCATTGTCGGAGAGCCCCAGCATTTT
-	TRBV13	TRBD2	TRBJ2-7	CASSSGLAAAKEQYF	TGTGCCAGCAGCTCGGGACTAGCGGCCGCTAAAGAGCAGTACTTC
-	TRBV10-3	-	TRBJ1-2	CAIRSGQYMGYTF	TGTGCCATCAGAAGTGGACAGTACATGGGCTACACCTTC
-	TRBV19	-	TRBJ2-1	CASSPAGASNEQFF	TGTGCCAGTAGCCCGGCAGGGGCCTCGAATGAGCAGTTCTTC
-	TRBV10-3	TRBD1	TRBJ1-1	CAIRDRGSMNTEAFF	TGTGCCATCCGAGACAGGGGCTCCATGAACACTGAAGCTTTCTTT
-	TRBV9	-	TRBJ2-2	CASSPYAFANTGELFF	TGTGCCAGCAGCCCATACGCGTTTGCGAACACCGGGGAGCTGTTTTTT
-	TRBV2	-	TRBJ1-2	CASSGNSYGYTF	TGTGCCAGCAGTGGGAACAGCTATGGCTACACCTTC
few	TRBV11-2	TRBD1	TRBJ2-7	CASSLYRGATYEQYF	TGTGCCAGCAGCCTTTACAGGGGCGCTACCTACGAGCAGTACTTC
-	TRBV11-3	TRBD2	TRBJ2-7	CASSLAGGLSYEQYF	TGTGCCAGCAGTTTAGCGGGAGGACTCTCCTACGAGCAGTACTTC
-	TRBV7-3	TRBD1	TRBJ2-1	CASSPQLGTGDNEQFF	TGTGCCAGCAGCCCGCAACTCGGGACAGGAGATAATGAGCAGTTCTTC
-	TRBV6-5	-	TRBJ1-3	CASSRDSGNTIYF	TGTGCCAGCAGCCGGGATTCTGGAAACACCATATATTTT
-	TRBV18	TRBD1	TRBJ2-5	CASSPQGEETQYF	TGTGCCAGCTCTCCACAGGGGGAAGAGACCCAGTACTTC
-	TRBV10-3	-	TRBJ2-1	CAISLNLDNEQFF	TGTGCCATCAGTCTTAACTTAGACAATGAGCAGTTCTTC
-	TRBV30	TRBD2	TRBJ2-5	CAWSSTSGAPQYF	TGTGCCTGGAGTTCGACTAGCGGGGCGCCCCAGTACTTC
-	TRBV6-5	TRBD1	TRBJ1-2	CASRPTGGETYGYTF	TGTGCCAGCAGACCGACAGGGGGCGAAACCTATGGCTACACCTTC
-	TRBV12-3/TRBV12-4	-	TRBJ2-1	CASKQNNEQFF	TGTGCCAGCAAACAGAACAATGAGCAGTTCTTC
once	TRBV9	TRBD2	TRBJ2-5	CASSPQTSGRAEETQYF	TGTGCCAGCAGCCCACAGACTAGCGGGAGGGCCGAGGAGACCCAGTACTTC
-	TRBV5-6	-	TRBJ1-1	CASSFLGHQNTEAFF	TGTGCCAGCAGCTTTTTGGGACATCAGAACACTGAAGCTTTCTTT
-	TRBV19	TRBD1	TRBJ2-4	CASSTQGAKNIQYF	TGTGCCAGTAGTACACAGGGGGCCAAAAACATTCAGTACTTC
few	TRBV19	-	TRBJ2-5	CASTPDSQETQYF	TGTGCCAGTACCCCGGACAGCCAAGAGACCCAGTACTTC
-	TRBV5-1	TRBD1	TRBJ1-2	CASSSGQGARGYTF	TGCGCCAGCAGCTCTGGACAGGGGGCGCGGGGCTACACCTTC
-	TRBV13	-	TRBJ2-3	CASSLLLELTQYF	TGTGCCAGCAGCCTGCTGCTAGAACTTACGCAGTATTTT
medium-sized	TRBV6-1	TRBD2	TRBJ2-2	CASSELADTGELFF	TGTGCCAGCAGTGAACTAGCGGACACCGGGGAGCTGTTTTTT
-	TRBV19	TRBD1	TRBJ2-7	CASSITPGGLYEQYF	TGTGCCAGTAGTATCACCCCAGGGGGCCTCTACGAGCAGTACTTC
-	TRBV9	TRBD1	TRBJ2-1	CASSPQPSGTGGDEQFF	TGTGCCAGCAGCCCTCAACCTTCCGGGACAGGGGGGGATGAGCAGTTCTTC
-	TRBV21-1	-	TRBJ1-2	CASSKAGGRKDGYTF	TGTGCCAGCAGCAAAGCCGGGGGGCGCAAAGATGGCTACACCTTC
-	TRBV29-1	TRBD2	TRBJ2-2	CSVEVGLRGGLTGELFF	TGCAGCGTTGAAGTGGGTTTACGCGGGGGGCTCACCGGGGAGCTGTTTTTT
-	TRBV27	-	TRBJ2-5	CASSSWTEKETQYF	TGTGCCAGCAGTTCTTGGACAGAAAAAGAGACCCAGTACTTC
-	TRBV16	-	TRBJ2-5	CASSVDRRETQYF	TGTGCCAGCAGTGTCGACAGGAGGGAGACCCAGTACTTC
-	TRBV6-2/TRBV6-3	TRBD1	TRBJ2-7	CASSSLTGGNYEQYF	TGTGCCAGCAGTTCTCTGACAGGGGGCAATTACGAGCAGTACTTC
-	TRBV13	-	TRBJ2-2	CASSLAPSDRAGVRTGELFF	TGTGCCAGCAGCTTAGCCCCCTCGGACAGGGCGGGAGTGAGGACCGGGGAGCTGTTTTTT
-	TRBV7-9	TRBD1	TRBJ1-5	CASSFQGGAGQPQHF	TGTGCCAGCAGCTTCCAGGGGGGCGCCGGGCAGCCCCAGCATTTT
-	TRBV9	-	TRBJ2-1	CASSVVGGATSYNEQFF	TGTGCCAGCAGCGTAGTTGGCGGGGCGACCTCCTACAATGAGCAGTTCTTC
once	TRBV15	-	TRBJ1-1	CATSSSTLAVNEAFF	TGTGCCACCAGCAGTTCCACCCTGGCGGTAAATGAAGCTTTCTTT
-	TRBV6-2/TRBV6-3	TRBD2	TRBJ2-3	CASSYSYGLAGVTDTQYF	TGTGCCAGCAGTTACTCGTATGGACTAGCGGGAGTTACAGATACGCAGTATTTT
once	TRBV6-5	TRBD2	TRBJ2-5	CASSSRLAGETQYF	TGTGCCAGCAGCTCTAGACTAGCGGGAGAGACCCAGTACTTC
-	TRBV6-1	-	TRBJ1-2	CASSEGSAGWEYGYTF	TGTGCCAGCAGTGAGGGGTCGGCAGGGTGGGAATATGGCTACACCTTC
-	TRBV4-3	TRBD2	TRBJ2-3	CASSQALAGAGSTDTQYF	TGCGCCAGCAGCCAGGCACTAGCGGGAGCCGGAAGCACAGATACGCAGTATTTT
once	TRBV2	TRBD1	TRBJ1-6	CASSDLTGVPGPLHF	TGTGCCAGCAGTGACCTGACAGGGGTCCCAGGACCCCTCCACTTT
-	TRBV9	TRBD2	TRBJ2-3	CASGKRGTTDTQYF	TGTGCCAGCGGAAAGCGGGGGACCACAGATACGCAGTATTTT
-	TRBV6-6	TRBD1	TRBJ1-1	CASSRHQTGGRGNTEAFF	TGTGCCAGCAGTCGTCACCAGACAGGGGGCAGAGGGAACACTGAAGCTTTCTTT
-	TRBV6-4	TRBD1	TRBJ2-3	CASSTGDLDTQYF	TGTGCCAGCTCGACAGGGGACCTTGATACGCAGTATTTT
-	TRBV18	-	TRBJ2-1	CASSRGLRVVDEQFF	TGTGCCAGCTCACGCGGGCTGAGGGTCGTCGATGAGCAGTTCTTC
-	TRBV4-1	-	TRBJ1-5	CASSLEDRVNQPQHF	TGCGCCAGCAGCCTAGAGGACAGAGTCAATCAGCCCCAGCATTTT
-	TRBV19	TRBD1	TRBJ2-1	CASRQQGASHNEQFF	TGTGCCAGTAGGCAACAGGGGGCGAGCCACAATGAGCAGTTCTTC
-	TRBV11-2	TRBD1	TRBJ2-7	CASSLMGQGYEQYF	TGTGCCAGCAGCTTAATGGGACAGGGCTACGAGCAGTACTTC
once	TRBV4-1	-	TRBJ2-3	CASSVETDFTQYF	TGCGCCAGCAGCGTAGAGACAGACTTTACGCAGTATTTT
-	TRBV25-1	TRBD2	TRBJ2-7	CASSELAGSSYEQYF	TGTGCCAGCAGTGAACTAGCGGGTAGCTCCTACGAGCAGTACTTC
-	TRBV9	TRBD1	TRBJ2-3	CASSVTGTGSGDTQYF	TGTGCCAGCAGCGTTACCGGGACAGGATCAGGGGATACGCAGTATTTT
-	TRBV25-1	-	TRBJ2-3	CASSDPRTDTQYF	TGTGCCAGCAGTGATCCCCGGACAGATACGCAGTATTTT